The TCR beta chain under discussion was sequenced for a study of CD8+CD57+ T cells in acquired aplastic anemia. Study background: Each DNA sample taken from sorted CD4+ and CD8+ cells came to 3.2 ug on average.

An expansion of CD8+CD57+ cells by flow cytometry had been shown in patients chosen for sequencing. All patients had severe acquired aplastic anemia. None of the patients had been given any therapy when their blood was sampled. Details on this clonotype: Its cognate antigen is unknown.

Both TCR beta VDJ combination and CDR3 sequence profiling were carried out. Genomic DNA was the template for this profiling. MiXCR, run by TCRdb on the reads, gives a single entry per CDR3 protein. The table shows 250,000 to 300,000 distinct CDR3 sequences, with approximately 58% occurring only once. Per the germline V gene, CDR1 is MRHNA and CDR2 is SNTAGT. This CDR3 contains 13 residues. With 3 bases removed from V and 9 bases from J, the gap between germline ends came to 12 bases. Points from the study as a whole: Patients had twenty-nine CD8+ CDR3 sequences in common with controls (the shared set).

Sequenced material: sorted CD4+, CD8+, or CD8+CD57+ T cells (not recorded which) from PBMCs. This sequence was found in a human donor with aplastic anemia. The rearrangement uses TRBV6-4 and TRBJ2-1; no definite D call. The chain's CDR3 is CASSEAGRGEQFF. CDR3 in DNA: TGTGCCAGCAGTGAGGCCGGGCGTGGTGAGCAGTTCTTC.